This T cell receptor beta chain came from a study of cytomegalovirus exposure and HLA in healthy donors. Notes on the study in general: Upon later analysis, HLA-associated TCR beta chains proved more clonally expanded than other, equally common chains. Highest at DRB1 and lowest at HLA-C, TCR association rates differed among HLA loci in a later analysis. Across all donors, roughly uniform sequencing depth was an assumption of the presence/absence analyses.

This clone appeared a single time. The antigen remains undetermined. The PCR had 60 Vbeta and 13 Jbeta primers. Data came from immunoSEQ multiplex PCR; TCRdb stores just in-frame clones and leaves some out. The data contain around 110,000 clones, less than 80% of them singletons. V was clipped by 7 bases and J by 4 bases, with 13 bases between them. CDR1 MDHEN and CDR2 SYDVKM come from the germline V gene. This CDR3 region has 13 residues. This chain uses TRBV28 with TRBJ1-2; maybe TRBD1 (5 bases). The source material was PBMCs. The receptor was isolated from a woman aged 40 to 49 in good health and CMV-seropositive. The CDR3 nucleotides are TGTGCCAGCAAGCGGGGCAGGGCCTATGGCTACACCTTC. It encodes CASKRGRAYGYTF.